This is a list of T cell receptor beta chains from one sample in a study of identical twins. TCRdb re-called the 5' RACE reads with MiXCR, one entry per CDR3 protein. The sample holds about 810,000 distinct CDR3 sequences; about 12% are singletons and the top ten take around 1.6%. The same data also contributed to another study, on yellow fever vaccine responses in identical twins.

Sequenced: PBMCs. These receptors came from a woman aged 18-29 years in good health. The CDR3 runs from the conserved cysteine through the conserved F or W. D genes are given only for firm matches. Clone size, where shown, is once, few, many, or a class for clones that have expanded.

d_gene: TRBD2
abundance: many
v_gene: TRBV20-1
j_gene: TRBJ2-3
CDR3aa: CSARLAGSDTQYF
CDR3nt: TGCAGTGCCAGACTAGCGGGGTCAGATACGCAGTATTTT

d_gene: TRBD2
abundance: .
v_gene: TRBV5-5
j_gene: TRBJ2-1
CDR3aa: CASSPSGGEAGEQFF
CDR3nt: TGTGCCAGCAGCCCAAGCGGGGGGGAAGCGGGTGAGCAGTTCTTC

d_gene: TRBD2
abundance: many
v_gene: TRBV7-2
j_gene: TRBJ2-1
CDR3aa: CASSLTLAGGPKLRNEQFF
CDR3nt: TGTGCCAGCAGCTTAACACTAGCGGGGGGGCCTAAATTGAGGAATGAGCAGTTCTTC

d_gene: TRBD2
abundance: .
v_gene: TRBV4-2
j_gene: TRBJ2-1
CDR3aa: CASSRAGTSGTNNEQFF
CDR3nt: TGTGCCAGCAGCCGAGCCGGGACTAGCGGGACAAACAATGAGCAGTTCTTC

d_gene: .
abundance: many
v_gene: TRBV27
j_gene: TRBJ2-1
CDR3aa: CATKGMPDEQFF
CDR3nt: TGTGCCACCAAGGGAATGCCGGATGAGCAGTTCTTC

d_gene: .
abundance: many
v_gene: TRBV21-1
j_gene: TRBJ1-1
CDR3aa: CASSTTGGLNTEAFF
CDR3nt: TGTGCCAGCAGCACTACAGGGGGCCTGAACACTGAAGCTTTCTTT

d_gene: .
abundance: .
v_gene: TRBV10-3
j_gene: TRBJ2-2
CDR3aa: CAISWTSTGELFF
CDR3nt: TGTGCCATCAGTTGGACAAGCACCGGGGAGCTGTTTTTT

d_gene: .
abundance: many
v_gene: TRBV12-3/TRBV12-4
j_gene: TRBJ1-5
CDR3aa: CASSPRVNQPQHF
CDR3nt: TGTGCCAGCAGTCCCCGGGTAAATCAGCCCCAGCATTTT

d_gene: .
abundance: .
v_gene: TRBV30
j_gene: TRBJ2-6
CDR3aa: CAQRPSGANVLTF
CDR3nt: TGTGCCCAGAGGCCCTCTGGGGCCAACGTCCTGACTTTC

d_gene: .
abundance: .
v_gene: TRBV6-5
j_gene: TRBJ2-1
CDR3aa: CASSYSTRSSSYNEQFF
CDR3nt: TGTGCCAGCAGTTACTCCACTCGGTCGAGCTCCTACAATGAGCAGTTCTTC

d_gene: .
abundance: .
v_gene: TRBV18
j_gene: TRBJ2-2
CDR3aa: CASLNTGVDRTGELFF
CDR3nt: TGTGCCAGCCTGAATACCGGGGTCGATCGCACCGGGGAGCTGTTTTTT

d_gene: .
abundance: few
v_gene: TRBV3-1
j_gene: TRBJ2-2
CDR3aa: CASSQYEVGELFF
CDR3nt: TGTGCCAGCAGCCAATATGAAGTCGGGGAGCTGTTTTTT

d_gene: .
abundance: few
v_gene: TRBV5-1
j_gene: TRBJ2-1
CDR3aa: CASSLGDQATEQFF
CDR3nt: TGCGCCAGCAGCTTGGGGGACCAGGCAACGGAGCAGTTCTTC

d_gene: .
abundance: few
v_gene: TRBV25-1
j_gene: TRBJ1-1
CDR3aa: CASKGEVTEAFF
CDR3nt: TGTGCCAGCAAGGGGGAAGTAACTGAAGCTTTCTTT

d_gene: .
abundance: few
v_gene: TRBV4-1
j_gene: TRBJ2-7
CDR3aa: CASSQVGRSYEQYF
CDR3nt: TGCGCCAGCAGCCAAGTTGGCAGGAGCTACGAGCAGTACTTC

d_gene: .
abundance: .
v_gene: TRBV4-2
j_gene: TRBJ2-2
CDR3aa: CASSKRDGGSPQTNTGELFF
CDR3nt: TGTGCCAGCAGCAAACGGGACGGTGGGAGTCCACAAACGAACACCGGGGAGCTGTTTTTT

d_gene: .
abundance: .
v_gene: TRBV7-9
j_gene: TRBJ1-1
CDR3aa: CASSPTLPEAFF
CDR3nt: TGTGCCAGCAGCCCCACCCTCCCTGAAGCTTTCTTT

d_gene: TRBD2
abundance: .
v_gene: TRBV15
j_gene: TRBJ2-1
CDR3aa: CATSPTRPSGRMGNEQFF
CDR3nt: TGTGCCACCAGCCCGACCCGGCCGAGCGGGAGAATGGGGAATGAGCAGTTCTTC

d_gene: TRBD2
abundance: few
v_gene: TRBV12-3/TRBV12-4
j_gene: TRBJ2-7
CDR3aa: CASSFRLAGGEQYF
CDR3nt: TGTGCCAGCAGTTTTAGACTAGCGGGAGGCGAGCAGTACTTC

d_gene: .
abundance: .
v_gene: TRBV29-1
j_gene: TRBJ1-2
CDR3aa: CSVGGPLFYGYTF
CDR3nt: TGCAGCGTTGGAGGACCCTTGTTCTATGGCTACACCTTC

d_gene: TRBD2
abundance: few
v_gene: TRBV2
j_gene: TRBJ2-7
CDR3aa: CASSTETSRYEQYF
CDR3nt: TGTGCCAGCAGTACTGAGACTAGCCGCTACGAGCAGTACTTC

d_gene: TRBD2
abundance: few
v_gene: TRBV6-1
j_gene: TRBJ2-2
CDR3aa: CASRGLAGFNTGELFF
CDR3nt: TGTGCCAGCAGGGGACTAGCGGGGTTTAACACCGGGGAGCTGTTTTTT

d_gene: .
abundance: few
v_gene: TRBV10-3
j_gene: TRBJ2-2
CDR3aa: CAISGRANTGELFF
CDR3nt: TGTGCCATCAGTGGCAGGGCGAACACCGGGGAGCTGTTTTTT

d_gene: .
abundance: .
v_gene: TRBV12-3/TRBV12-4
j_gene: TRBJ2-7
CDR3aa: CASSSPTGEQYF
CDR3nt: TGTGCCAGCAGTTCCCCAACGGGTGAGCAGTACTTC

d_gene: .
abundance: many
v_gene: TRBV2
j_gene: TRBJ1-1
CDR3aa: CASSGQDNTEAFF
CDR3nt: TGTGCCAGCAGTGGACAGGACAACACTGAAGCTTTCTTT

d_gene: .
abundance: many
v_gene: TRBV24-1
j_gene: TRBJ2-7
CDR3aa: CATSEGGYEQYF
CDR3nt: TGTGCCACCAGTGAGGGGGGCTACGAGCAGTACTTC

d_gene: .
abundance: many
v_gene: TRBV7-9
j_gene: TRBJ2-1
CDR3aa: CASGPDTNNEQFF
CDR3nt: TGTGCCAGTGGACCCGACACAAACAATGAGCAGTTCTTC

d_gene: .
abundance: .
v_gene: TRBV29-1
j_gene: TRBJ2-1
CDR3aa: CRTDSRLSYNEQFF
CDR3nt: TGCAGGACGGACTCTCGACTCTCCTACAATGAGCAGTTCTTC

d_gene: .
abundance: few
v_gene: TRBV4-1
j_gene: TRBJ1-2
CDR3aa: CASSQESRANYGYTF
CDR3nt: TGCGCCAGCAGCCAAGAAAGCCGAGCTAACTATGGCTACACCTTC

d_gene: .
abundance: many
v_gene: TRBV29-1
j_gene: TRBJ1-2
CDR3aa: CSVEDYAREGNTF
CDR3nt: TGCAGCGTTGAAGATTATGCCAGGGAAGGAAACACCTTC

d_gene: TRBD2
abundance: few
v_gene: TRBV7-2
j_gene: TRBJ2-3
CDR3aa: CASSFVVAGSTDTQYF
CDR3nt: TGTGCCAGCAGCTTTGTTGTAGCGGGAAGCACAGATACGCAGTATTTT

d_gene: TRBD1
abundance: .
v_gene: TRBV18
j_gene: TRBJ2-3
CDR3aa: CASSPPDRADTQYF
CDR3nt: TGTGCCAGCTCACCACCAGACAGGGCAGATACGCAGTATTTT

d_gene: .
abundance: few
v_gene: TRBV5-1
j_gene: TRBJ2-1
CDR3aa: CASSSASRLSSYNEQFF
CDR3nt: TGCGCCAGCAGCTCAGCTTCTAGGTTGAGCTCCTACAATGAGCAGTTCTTC

d_gene: .
abundance: few
v_gene: TRBV28
j_gene: TRBJ2-1
CDR3aa: CASSLGASFNEQFF
CDR3nt: TGTGCCAGCAGTTTAGGTGCTTCATTCAATGAGCAGTTCTTC

d_gene: .
abundance: many
v_gene: TRBV18
j_gene: TRBJ1-5
CDR3aa: CASSPQGTGQPQHF
CDR3nt: TGTGCCAGCTCACCACAAGGGACTGGTCAGCCCCAGCATTTT

d_gene: .
abundance: few
v_gene: TRBV14
j_gene: TRBJ2-4
CDR3aa: CASSPKNKDIQYF
CDR3nt: TGTGCCAGCAGCCCGAAGAACAAGGACATTCAGTACTTC

d_gene: .
abundance: few
v_gene: TRBV6-5
j_gene: TRBJ2-7
CDR3aa: CAVRVVNEQYF
CDR3nt: TGTGCCGTCAGGGTTGTAAACGAGCAGTACTTC

d_gene: .
abundance: many
v_gene: TRBV9
j_gene: TRBJ2-7
CDR3aa: CASSVGGNSYEQYF
CDR3nt: TGTGCCAGCAGCGTAGGTGGGAACTCCTACGAGCAGTACTTC

d_gene: .
abundance: .
v_gene: TRBV10-2
j_gene: TRBJ2-1
CDR3aa: CASSERGFYNEQFF
CDR3nt: TGCGCCAGCAGTGAGCGGGGTTTCTACAATGAGCAGTTCTTC

d_gene: .
abundance: .
v_gene: TRBV7-9
j_gene: TRBJ2-7
CDR3aa: CASSPRAYEQYF
CDR3nt: TGTGCCAGCAGCCCGAGAGCGTACGAGCAGTACTTC

d_gene: .
abundance: .
v_gene: TRBV28
j_gene: TRBJ2-1
CDR3aa: CASNRQNEQFF
CDR3nt: TGTGCCAGCAATAGACAGAATGAGCAGTTCTTC

d_gene: .
abundance: .
v_gene: TRBV5-1
j_gene: TRBJ2-1
CDR3aa: CASSPEKQGKTYNEQFF
CDR3nt: TGCGCCAGCAGTCCGGAGAAACAGGGCAAGACCTACAATGAGCAGTTCTTC

d_gene: .
abundance: .
v_gene: TRBV3-1
j_gene: TRBJ2-5
CDR3aa: CASSLYSSGGQETQYF
CDR3nt: TGTGCCAGCAGCCTATATAGTAGCGGAGGTCAAGAGACCCAGTACTTC

d_gene: TRBD2
abundance: few
v_gene: TRBV5-1
j_gene: TRBJ2-1
CDR3aa: CASSPVSGGRNEQFF
CDR3nt: TGCGCCAGCAGCCCGGTGTCCGGGGGGAGGAATGAGCAGTTCTTC

d_gene: TRBD1
abundance: few
v_gene: TRBV4-1
j_gene: TRBJ2-3
CDR3aa: CASSARGIQGAGDTQYF
CDR3nt: TGCGCCAGCAGCGCCAGGGGGATACAGGGGGCAGGAGATACGCAGTATTTT

d_gene: .
abundance: .
v_gene: TRBV3-1
j_gene: TRBJ2-1
CDR3aa: CASRQQGGHEQFF
CDR3nt: TGTGCCAGCAGGCAACAGGGTGGACATGAGCAGTTCTTC

d_gene: .
abundance: many
v_gene: TRBV20-1
j_gene: TRBJ2-1
CDR3aa: CSASGLYNEQFF
CDR3nt: TGCAGTGCTAGCGGCTTATACAATGAGCAGTTCTTC

d_gene: .
abundance: .
v_gene: TRBV5-6
j_gene: TRBJ1-2
CDR3aa: CASSFGSSDGYTF
CDR3nt: TGTGCCAGCAGCTTTGGGTCCAGCGATGGCTACACCTTC

d_gene: .
abundance: few
v_gene: TRBV5-1
j_gene: TRBJ1-2
CDR3aa: CASSLGHNGYTF
CDR3nt: TGCGCCAGCAGCTTGGGACACAATGGCTACACCTTC

d_gene: .
abundance: many
v_gene: TRBV20-1
j_gene: TRBJ2-1
CDR3aa: CSARLVSEQFF
CDR3nt: TGCAGTGCGAGACTAGTAAGTGAGCAGTTCTTC

d_gene: .
abundance: few
v_gene: TRBV10-1
j_gene: TRBJ1-1
CDR3aa: CASSEGGLDTEAFF
CDR3nt: TGCGCCAGCAGTGAAGGTGGGCTAGATACTGAAGCTTTCTTT

d_gene: .
abundance: few
v_gene: TRBV4-1
j_gene: TRBJ2-3
CDR3aa: CASSQVAGHTDTQYF
CDR3nt: TGCGCCAGCAGCCAAGTCGCGGGACACACAGATACGCAGTATTTT

d_gene: TRBD1
abundance: .
v_gene: TRBV29-1
j_gene: TRBJ2-2
CDR3aa: CSVGGQTTGELFF
CDR3nt: TGCAGCGTTGGGGGACAGACTACCGGGGAGCTGTTTTTT

d_gene: .
abundance: .
v_gene: TRBV24-1
j_gene: TRBJ2-2
CDR3aa: CATSGPAFTGELFF
CDR3nt: TGTGCCACCAGTGGACCTGCTTTCACCGGGGAGCTGTTTTTT

d_gene: .
abundance: .
v_gene: TRBV20-1
j_gene: TRBJ2-3
CDR3aa: CSADQTDTQYF
CDR3nt: TGCAGTGCTGACCAAACAGATACGCAGTATTTT

d_gene: TRBD2
abundance: .
v_gene: TRBV25-1
j_gene: TRBJ2-5
CDR3aa: CASSESRLAGGETQYF
CDR3nt: TGTGCCAGCAGTGAATCCCGCCTAGCGGGAGGGGAGACCCAGTACTTC

d_gene: .
abundance: few
v_gene: TRBV3-1
j_gene: TRBJ2-3
CDR3aa: CASSRKRVTDTQYF
CDR3nt: TGTGCCAGCAGCCGGAAGAGGGTTACAGATACGCAGTATTTT